The rows below give T cell receptor beta chains drawn from one sample of a study of blood T cell repertoires in COVID-19. Data came from immunoSEQ multiplex PCR; TCRdb stores just in-frame clones and leaves some out. The sample includes 140,000 to 150,000 clones, around 87% of them seen just once. The sequenced material came from PBMCs or T cells enriched from blood (not recorded which). The source is a woman aged 25 to 39 with acute COVID-19. The CDR3 runs from the conserved cysteine through the conserved F or W. The D gene is left open where the match is weak. Clone size is stated in some rows and not others, as once, few, many or a class when expanded.

v_call	d_call	clone_size	j_call	cdr3_aa	cdr3_nt
TRBV9	-	-	TRBJ2-3	CASSVGRPTDTQYF	TGTGCCAGCAGCGTGGGGAGGCCCACAGATACGCAGTATTTT
TRBV5-5	-	-	TRBJ1-5	CASSSRRDSNQPQHF	TGTGCCAGCAGCTCCCGGAGGGATAGCAATCAGCCCCAGCATTTT
TRBV10-3	-	-	TRBJ1-4	CAISEKETSNEKLFF	TGTGCCATCAGTGAGAAAGAAACATCAAATGAAAAACTGTTTTTT
TRBV7-8	TRBD1	-	TRBJ1-2	CASSSGAGTENYGYTF	TGTGCCAGCAGCTCTGGGGCCGGGACAGAAAACTATGGCTACACCTTC
TRBV27	TRBD1	-	TRBJ1-1	CASSKQGGRAFF	TGTGCCAGCAGTAAACAGGGGGGTCGGGCTTTCTTT
TRBV6-2/TRBV6-3	TRBD1	once	TRBJ2-7	CASSDPLFPDRGSEQYF	TGTGCCAGCAGTGACCCGTTGTTCCCGGACAGGGGTTCCGAGCAGTACTTC
TRBV5-1	-	-	TRBJ2-5	CASSGRGFQETQYF	TGCGCCAGCAGCGGGAGGGGGTTCCAAGAGACCCAGTACTTC
TRBV29-1	TRBD1	-	TRBJ1-1	CSVAGQGSTEAFF	TGCAGCGTTGCGGGACAGGGATCCACTGAAGCTTTCTTT
TRBV4-3	-	-	TRBJ2-2	CASSLLLRAGELFF	TGCGCCAGCAGCCTGCTCCTCAGGGCCGGGGAGCTGTTTTTT
TRBV10-3	-	once	TRBJ2-2	CAISEADKTGELFF	TGTGCCATCAGTGAGGCGGACAAAACCGGGGAGCTGTTTTTT
TRBV5-1	-	once	TRBJ1-3	CASSLAGSSSGNTIYF	TGCGCCAGCAGCTTGGCTGGCTCAAGCTCTGGAAACACCATATATTTT
TRBV20-1	-	-	TRBJ1-6	CSASSRENSPLHF	TGCAGTGCTAGTTCCAGGGAAAATTCACCCCTCCACTTT
TRBV5-6	-	few	TRBJ2-1	CASSLISEQFF	TGTGCCAGCAGCTTGATCAGTGAGCAGTTCTTC
TRBV28	-	-	TRBJ1-2	CASSLQPIGNGYTF	TGTGCCAGCAGTTTACAGCCTATCGGGAATGGCTACACCTTC
TRBV6-5	TRBD1	-	TRBJ2-3	CASTLTGTTDTQYF	TGTGCCAGCACCCTGACAGGGACCACAGATACGCAGTATTTT
TRBV28	-	-	TRBJ2-5	CASSLRRGNQETQYF	TGTGCCAGCAGTTTGCGGCGGGGCAACCAAGAGACCCAGTACTTC
TRBV7-2	TRBD2	-	TRBJ2-7	CASSKGLAGAYEQYF	TGTGCCAGCAGCAAGGGACTAGCGGGAGCCTACGAGCAGTACTTC